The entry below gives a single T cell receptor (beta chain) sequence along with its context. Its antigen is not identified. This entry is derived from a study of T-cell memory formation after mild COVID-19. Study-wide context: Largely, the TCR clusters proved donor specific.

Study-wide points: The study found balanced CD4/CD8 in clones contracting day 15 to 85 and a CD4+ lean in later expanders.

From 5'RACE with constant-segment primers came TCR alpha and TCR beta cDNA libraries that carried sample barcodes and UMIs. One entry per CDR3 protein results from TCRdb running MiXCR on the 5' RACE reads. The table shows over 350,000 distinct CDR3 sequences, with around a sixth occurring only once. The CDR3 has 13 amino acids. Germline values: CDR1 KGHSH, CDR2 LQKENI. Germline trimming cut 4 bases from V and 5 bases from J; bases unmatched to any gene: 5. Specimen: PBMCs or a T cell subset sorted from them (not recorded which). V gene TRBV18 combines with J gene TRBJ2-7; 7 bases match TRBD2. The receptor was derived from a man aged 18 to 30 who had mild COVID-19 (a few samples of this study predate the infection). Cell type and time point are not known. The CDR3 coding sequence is TGTGCCAGCTCACTAGGGACTACGGACGAGCAGTACTTC. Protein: CASSLGTTDEQYF.